The following is a TCR beta chain sequence with its context. This clonotype is classified as medium-sized (0.01 to 0.1%). What antigen it recognizes has not been identified. No base qualities exist here, and no much larger clone lies one base off it. V was cut back by 0 bases and J by 1 base, leaving a gap of 12 bases between them. Reading from cysteine to phenylalanine, the CDR3 counts 16 amino acids. Kept here is only the CDR3 DNA, which spans 48 bases and is read in frame from base 1. CDR1 and CDR2, per the germline V gene, are SGHRS and YFSETQ. The entry originates in a study of patients and donors after allogeneic stem cell transplantation (dated by TCRdb to 2018 to 2021). Library preparation was by RT-PCR. The run used a NextSeq 550. TCRdb trimmed the raw reads at Q25, called clones with MiXCR and kept productive beta chains. Each CDR3 protein gets just one entry, which takes the most common genes and DNA from the rows behind it. The table for this sample lists about 23,000 distinct CDR3 sequences; around 29% of them were counted only once. Roughly half of the sample belongs to the ten largest clones.

This TCR was recovered from a human donor who was either an allogeneic HSCT recipient or a stem cell or donor lymphocyte infusion donor (not recorded which). It is not recorded whose cells these are; they may come from a transplant donor. The specimen sequenced was blood, either unsorted or a sorted T cell fraction (not recorded which). The chain is encoded by TRBV5-1 joined to TRBJ2-3, with the D gene call left open. The sequenced DNA is TGCGCCAGCAGCTTGGATGACCCAGGCGGCACAGATACGCAGTATTTT. This translates into CASSLDDPGGTDTQYF.